This TCR beta chain appears in the sequencing data of a study of T and B cells in COVID-19 patients (dated by TCRdb to the early 2020s). Regarding the research as a whole: In this study, adaptive immunity was profiled in COVID-19 patients who either had active infection or had recovered, using TRB and IGH repertoire sequencing of peripheral blood. Critical illness requiring mechanical ventilation or ECMO was present in three fifths of the roughly 20 patients in the active-infection cohort. A couple of patients belonged to both the recovered and active cohorts because samples were available from active disease and after recovery. The recovered cohort had a median age of roughly 34 years, compared with about 70 years in the active-infection cohort. Over 8 million TCR sequences were analysed in a TCR and BCR sequence repository that covered approximately 40 patients and under 75 time points. As many as 9 follow-up blood samples were taken per patient, and some of the samples covered different disease stages within the same individual. An age-matched reference group of some 40 healthy donors negative for COVID-19 antibodies was used as the comparison for repertoire analyses. Of the approximately 22 patients in the active-infection cohort, 18 had comorbidities associated with unfavorable COVID-19 outcome. A recovered cohort comprised some 18 patients contributing some 22 samples, mostly after mild to moderate COVID-19 managed as outpatients.

The research as a whole found: Specific T cell subsets (CD4+/Treg/CD8+) and sorted SARS-CoV-2-responsive or tetramer+ T cells had not yet been sequenced, and these experiments were ongoing. The recovered cohort had roughly 2,100 exclusive TCR clusters, including approximately 34 low-pGen clusters. It was stated that prospective validation of the reported TCR clusters was required before the clusters could be put to clinical use. In patients with COVID-19, the usage of TRBV/TRBJ genes was reported to be strongly skewed. Few blood samples were available from mildly ill patients while symptoms were present or from severe cases at early time points. The size of the cohort was considered insufficient for assessing HLA contributions to COVID-19 susceptibility or severity. TRB repertoires were highly clonal in active COVID-19, whereas diversity and richness at recovery rose above healthy donor levels.

V ends up 3 bases short and J 2 bases short, with an unmatched junction base count of 12. The CDR3 spans 17 residues, from the cysteine through the phenylalanine. Of all the DNA, just the CDR3 is kept, 51 bases in frame from base 1. CDR1 and CDR2 are drawn from the germline V gene (reference sequence): GTSNPN, SVGIG. As concerns this clonotype: It lacks a known antigen. Base quality data are lacking; no much larger clone is found one base away.

Sequencing used an Illumina MiSeq. TRB rearrangements were amplified by multiplex PCR with BIOMED2 TRB-A/B primer pools. Two consecutive PCRs added Illumina-compatible adapters and 7-nucleotide sample barcodes to the amplicons. Phusion HS II polymerase was used for all library PCRs. Amplicons were purified from gel with the NucleoSpin Gel and PCR Clean-up kit, quantified on Qubit, and pooled at 3 to 5 nM. The quality of the amplicon pool was checked on an Agilent 2100 Bioanalyzer prior to Illumina next-generation sequencing. From the authors' description of their analysis: Annotation of TRB rearrangements was done in MiXCR 3.0.8 with the default MiXCR reference library. Non-productive reads and sequences with fewer than 2 reads were removed, and every unique CDR3 nucleotide sequence was treated as one clone. Clonality, diversity, richness and V-J gene usage were calculated in R 3.5.1. GLIPH2 was used to cluster TCRs based on CDR3 similarity, and OLGA was used to calculate the generation probabilities. Only GLIPH2 clusters containing at least four unique TCR clonotypes present in at least three individuals were kept. Starting from the raw public reads, TCRdb applied fastp trimming at Q25, assembled clones with MiXCR and retained in-frame beta chains. Entries are consolidated by CDR3 protein sequence, retaining the most common genes and DNA. TCRdb's processing, not the authors', yielded these V and J calls. The table for this sample lists approximately 7,800 distinct CDR3 sequences; approximately 24% of them were counted only once. Jointly, the top ten make up under 20% of the sample.

TRB repertoires were amplified using about 230-550 ng of genomic DNA isolated from blood. The TCR originated in a human donor with active COVID-19. Sequencing used blood. The rearrangement joined TRBV30 to TRBJ2-7; 11 bases in the middle match TRBD2. The DNA sequence is TGTGCCTGGAGCCGTCCTCCTCGACTAGCGGGAACCTACGAGCAGTACTTC. It translates as CAWSRPPRLAGTYEQYF.